The present T cell receptor (beta chain) was sequenced within a study of T cell changes during pregnancy in multiple sclerosis (dated by TCRdb to about 2019). About the full investigation: The study examined how the T cell repertoire changed over the course of pregnancy in women with multiple sclerosis.

The method behind the library was the immunoSEQ multiplex PCR assay. TCRdb obtained this table from immuneACCESS and retained in-frame rearrangements with V and J assigned. These tables miss some clones; where compared with another copy, unresolved V genes account for less than half of the shortfall, and the remainder is unexplained. The sample includes some 36,000 clones, with roughly 90% observed a single time. The ten biggest clones cover 0.35% to 0.4% of the sample. CDR1 and CDR2 are drawn from the germline V gene (reference sequence): SGHNT, YYREEE. V drops 4 bases and J drops 0 bases, leaving 14 bases in between. The CDR3 contains 17 residues, cysteine and phenylalanine counted. This entry keeps only the CDR3 DNA: 51 bases, framed from base 1. Regarding this clone: Its antigen remains undetermined. Base qualities are missing; no much larger clone stands one base away.

The TCR originated in a female donor with multiple sclerosis, enrolled in a pregnancy study. The sequence links TRBV5-4 to TRBJ2-6; a tentative D call is TRBD1 (6 bases match). The input for sequencing was CD4+ T cells from peripheral blood mononuclear cells, taken in the second trimester of pregnancy. The CDR3 protein: CASSPGTLYSGANVLTF. The DNA sequence is TGTGCCAGCAGCCCGGGGACACTATACTCTGGGGCCAACGTCCTGACTTTC.